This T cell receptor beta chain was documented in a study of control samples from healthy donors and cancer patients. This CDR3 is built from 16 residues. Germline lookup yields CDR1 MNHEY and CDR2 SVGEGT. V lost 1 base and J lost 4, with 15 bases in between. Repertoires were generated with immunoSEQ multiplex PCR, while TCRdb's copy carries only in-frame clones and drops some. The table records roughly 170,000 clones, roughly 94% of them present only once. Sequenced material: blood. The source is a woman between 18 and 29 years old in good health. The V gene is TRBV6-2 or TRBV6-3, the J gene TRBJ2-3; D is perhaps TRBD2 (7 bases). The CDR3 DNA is TGTGCCAGCAGTTACTTCGGGGGGCTCGGGGCAGATACGCAGTATTTT. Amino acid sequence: CASSYFGGLGADTQYF.